The rows below give T cell receptor beta chains drawn from one sample of a study of identical twins. From the 5' RACE reads, TCRdb called clonotypes with MiXCR, one entry per CDR3 protein. This sample has about 730,000 distinct CDR3 sequences, with over 20% found just once. This sample was shared with a second study, whose subject was T cells expressing NK-cell markers.

The specimen was PBMCs. All receptors derive from a young woman in good health. CDR3s include the opening cysteine and the closing phenylalanine or tryptophan. The D gene is left open where the match is weak. Expanded clones get a size class; other rows say once, few or many, or leave the size out.

d_gene	v_gene	abundance	j_gene	CDR3nt	CDR3aa
-	TRBV25-1	few	TRBJ2-5	TGTGCCAGCAGTCATCGGGGAGTGCAAGAGACCCAGTACTTC	CASSHRGVQETQYF
-	TRBV7-2	-	TRBJ1-2	TGTGCCAGCAGCTTAGGTCTTGTCTCTAACTATGGCTACACCTTC	CASSLGLVSNYGYTF
TRBD2	TRBV3-1	few	TRBJ2-7	TGTGCCAGCAGCTCCTCGCTAGCGGGGACCTCCTACGAGCAGTACTTC	CASSSSLAGTSYEQYF
TRBD2	TRBV27	-	TRBJ2-3	TGTGCCAGCAGCCTTAGCGGGAGGGCCCCAGATACGCAGTATTTT	CASSLSGRAPDTQYF
TRBD2	TRBV5-8	few	TRBJ2-5	TGTGCCAGCAGCCCACTTAGCGGGGAGGAGAAGACCCAGTACTTC	CASSPLSGEEKTQYF
-	TRBV12-3/TRBV12-4	few	TRBJ2-5	TGTGCCAGCAGCTACAGGATGATCGAGACCCAGTACTTC	CASSYRMIETQYF
-	TRBV7-3	-	TRBJ1-1	TGTGCCAGCAGTCTCAGGCGGGGGGGAACGTACGAAGCTTTCTTT	CASSLRRGGTYEAFF
-	TRBV5-1	-	TRBJ2-1	TGCGCCAGCAGCTTGGTAGGCGAAACCTACAATGAGCAGTTCTTC	CASSLVGETYNEQFF
TRBD1	TRBV27	-	TRBJ2-6	TGTGCCAGCAGTTTGTCTGACAGGGAAGCTGGGGCCAACGTCCTGACTTTC	CASSLSDREAGANVLTF
-	TRBV20-1	many	TRBJ2-7	TGCAGTGCTAGTGCCCGAGCCCAGTCCCTCTACGAGCAGTACTTC	CSASARAQSLYEQYF
-	TRBV4-3	-	TRBJ2-4	TGCGCCAGCAGCCAAGATCGGTTGCTACCCGTGAGTAGTCAGTACTTC	CASSQDRLLPVSSQYF
TRBD1	TRBV7-2	few	TRBJ2-1	TGTGCCAGCAGCTTGTCCGGGACAGGGGTCCTCAATGAGCAGTTCTTC	CASSLSGTGVLNEQFF
-	TRBV3-1	many	TRBJ2-1	TGTGCCAGCAGCCTCGAGAACTACAATGAGCAGTTCTTC	CASSLENYNEQFF
TRBD2	TRBV5-1	-	TRBJ2-3	TGCGCCAGCAGCCCGTCCCTCACGGGAGGGGGAGATACGCAGTATTTT	CASSPSLTGGGDTQYF
TRBD2	TRBV5-1	-	TRBJ2-1	TGCGCCAGCAGCTTGCGGCCTAGCGGGAGCAATGAGCAGTTCTTC	CASSLRPSGSNEQFF
-	TRBV12-3/TRBV12-4	few	TRBJ2-1	TGTGCCAGCAGTTTCGCGGGGGCAACCTACAATGAGCAGTTCTTC	CASSFAGATYNEQFF
TRBD1	TRBV20-1	-	TRBJ2-7	TGCAGTGCCATCCCGGACAGGGCCTCCTACGAGCAGTACTTC	CSAIPDRASYEQYF
-	TRBV20-1	few	TRBJ1-1	TGCAGTGCTAGAGATACAGCTTTGGCTGAAGCTTTCTTT	CSARDTALAEAFF
-	TRBV5-1	many	TRBJ2-3	TGCGCCAGCAGCCCATCGATATGGCCAGATACGCAGTATTTT	CASSPSIWPDTQYF
-	TRBV29-1	-	TRBJ2-7	TGCAGCGTCCGGAGGCCCGGCAGTCCGGACTACGAGCAGTACTTC	CSVRRPGSPDYEQYF
-	TRBV3-1	many	TRBJ1-1	TGTGCCAGCAGCACTAGTCTGAACACTGAAGCTTTCTTT	CASSTSLNTEAFF
TRBD2	TRBV20-1	few	TRBJ2-1	TGCAGTGCCCAGACTCGGACTAGCGGGAGGCGCGAGCAGTTCTTC	CSAQTRTSGRREQFF
-	TRBV20-1	-	TRBJ2-5	TGCAGTTGCGGGGACCAAGAGACCCAGTACTTC	CSCGDQETQYF
TRBD2	TRBV6-5	-	TRBJ2-1	TGTGCCAGCAGTTACTCGGGCGGGAGGGCGAATAAGCAGTTCTTC	CASSYSGGRANKQFF
TRBD1	TRBV29-1	-	TRBJ2-7	TGCAGCGTTCTCACAGGGGTCTACGAGCAGTACTTC	CSVLTGVYEQYF
-	TRBV5-1	-	TRBJ2-5	TGCGCCAGCAGCTTTGGCCCCCGGGGTCCAGAGACCCAGTACTTC	CASSFGPRGPETQYF
TRBD1	TRBV5-1	-	TRBJ1-1	TGCGCCAGCAGCGAACAGGGGTGGGACACTGAAGCTTTCTTT	CASSEQGWDTEAFF
TRBD2	TRBV5-1	-	TRBJ2-3	TGCGCCAGCAGCCCGGACCCGGGACTAAACACAGATACGCAGTATTTT	CASSPDPGLNTDTQYF
-	TRBV13	-	TRBJ1-2	TGTGCCAGCAGCCGACGGGCGGCTATCTATGGCTACACCTTC	CASSRRAAIYGYTF
-	TRBV6-6	few	TRBJ2-5	TGTGCCAGCTTTATGGAGTTAGAGACCCAGTACTTC	CASFMELETQYF
-	TRBV7-2	few	TRBJ2-3	TGTGCCAGCAGCCCAAGGAAGGCACACTCTAGCACAGATACGCAGTATTTT	CASSPRKAHSSTDTQYF
-	TRBV6-1	-	TRBJ2-4	TGTGCCAGCAGCGTACCTACCAAAAACATTCAGTACTTC	CASSVPTKNIQYF
-	TRBV20-1	few	TRBJ2-6	TGCAGTGCTAGTCCTTTATCTGGGGCCAACGTCCTGACTTTC	CSASPLSGANVLTF
TRBD1	TRBV9	-	TRBJ2-7	TGTGCCAGCAGCGTAGGGGACAGGGTCGGCGAGCAGTACTTC	CASSVGDRVGEQYF
-	TRBV4-2	few	TRBJ2-7	TGTGCCAGCAGCCAAGACCTCCAGTACTACGAGCAGTACTTC	CASSQDLQYYEQYF
TRBD2	TRBV7-9	few	TRBJ2-1	TGTGCCAGCAGCTCCCGACTAGCGGGGGGTGGTGAGCAGTTCTTC	CASSSRLAGGGEQFF
-	TRBV2	-	TRBJ2-3	TGTGCCAGCAGTGAGACGGGGACAGATACGCAGTATTTT	CASSETGTDTQYF
-	TRBV7-2	-	TRBJ2-2	TGTGCCAGCAGCCCCCGCCCCTGGGTCGACACCGGGGAGCTGTTTTTT	CASSPRPWVDTGELFF
TRBD1	TRBV10-2	few	TRBJ2-7	TGCGCCAGCAGTGACAGGGGGTTGCCGGGCTACGAGCAGTACTTC	CASSDRGLPGYEQYF
TRBD2	TRBV5-1	-	TRBJ2-3	TGCGCCAGCAGCACCGGACTAGCGTACAGTGGCACAGATACGCAGTATTTT	CASSTGLAYSGTDTQYF
-	TRBV7-6	-	TRBJ2-5	TGTGCCAGCAGCTTAGCGATAAAGACCCAGTACTTC	CASSLAIKTQYF
-	TRBV9	-	TRBJ2-7	TGTGCCAGCAGCAAAGGACAGTACTACGAGCAGTACTTC	CASSKGQYYEQYF
-	TRBV9	few	TRBJ2-7	TGTGCCAGCAGACCACGGGATAGCGGTTCCTACGAGCAGTACTTC	CASRPRDSGSYEQYF
-	TRBV5-1	many	TRBJ2-3	TGCGCCAGCAAACTCTACGGATATAGCACAGATACGCAGTATTTT	CASKLYGYSTDTQYF
-	TRBV7-9	few	TRBJ2-7	TGTGCCAGCAGCCCTAGCCCCGAGCAGTACTTC	CASSPSPEQYF
TRBD2	TRBV20-1	few	TRBJ2-3	TGCAGTGCTAGCGGGGGGGCGTCTGGCACAGATACGCAGTATTTT	CSASGGASGTDTQYF
-	TRBV12-3/TRBV12-4	-	TRBJ2-1	TGTGCCAGCAGCGGCGAGGTCCCATACAATGAGCAGTTCTTC	CASSGEVPYNEQFF
-	TRBV4-3	-	TRBJ2-3	TGCGCCAGCAGCCCATCCAACACAGATACGCAGTATTTT	CASSPSNTDTQYF